The 23 T cell receptor beta chains below come from one sample, sequenced in a study of control samples from healthy donors and cancer patients. This table comes from immunoSEQ multiplex PCR, and its TCRdb copy is limited to in-frame clones, with some not included. The data show 200,000 or so clones, roughly 94% seen once. The specimen was blood. Receptors originate from a man aged 50-59 years in good health.

This clone is a singleton in its sample. The same CDR3 is also encoded by other DNA sequences in this sample. The rearrangement uses TRBV15 and TRBJ1-2; D might be TRBD1 (6 bases). Germline CDR1 reads LNHNV; CDR2 reads YYDKDF (reference sequence). V lost 3 bases to trimming and J lost 4 bases, with 12 bases between them. This CDR3 is built from 14 residues. The CDR3: CATSRGTGLYGYTF. CDR3 bases: TGTGCCACCAGCAGGGGTACAGGGCTCTATGGCTACACCTTC.

Notes on this clone: One junction end does not reproduce the germline sequence, and a read error may be involved. The sample carries other DNA sequences with the same CDR3. The chain is built from TRBV10-3 and TRBJ1-6; D is unclear. CDR3 length equals 13 residues. The V gene's germline CDR1 is ENHRY and CDR2 SYGVKD. The CDR3 is CAISEGGGSPLHF. For the CDR3, the DNA is TGCGCCATCAGTGAGGGCGGCGGCTCACCCCTCCACTTT.

This chain uses TRBV5-1 with TRBJ2-3; a weak D match, TRBD1 (5 bases). The CDR3 covers 15 residues. Trimming removed 4 bases from V and 1 base from J, with 13 bases in between. Per the germline V gene, CDR1 is SGHRS and CDR2 is YFSETQ. The CDR3 DNA follows: TGCGCCAGCAGCGGCAGGGTCATGGGCACAGATACGCAGTATTTT. It is translated as CASSGRVMGTDTQYF.

The chain joins TRBV5-6 to TRBJ1-6; tentative D call: TRBD1 (5 bases). V was trimmed by 7 bases and J by 0 bases, leaving 17 bases between them. The CDR3 has 17 amino acids. Germline CDR1 and CDR2: SGHDT and YYEEEE. CDR3 sequence reads: CASLKRGYSSYNSPLHF. The CDR3 DNA follows: TGTGCCAGCTTGAAAAGGGGTTACAGCTCCTATAATTCACCCCTCCACTTT.

The genes are TRBV27 and TRBJ1-6; D call uncertain. The CDR3 is 17 residues long. V was clipped by 7 bases and J by 1 base, with 17 bases between them. CDR1 MNHEY and CDR2 SMNVEV come from the germline V gene (reference sequence). DNA for the CDR3: TGTGCCAGCATGCCCCGGGTCCCCAGTTCCTATAATTCACCCCTCCACTTT. Amino acid sequence: CASMPRVPSSYNSPLHF.

This clone was observed a single time. V gene TRBV7-2 combines with J gene TRBJ2-1; D perhaps matches TRBD2 (7 bases). This CDR3 has 17 amino acids. Germline CDR1 and CDR2: SGHTA and FQGNSA. V was trimmed by 4 bases and J by 1 base, leaving 17 bases between them. In nucleotides, the CDR3 is TGTGCCAGCAGCTCGGCAGGGAGGGGGAGTTCCTACAATGAGCAGTTCTTC. Translation: CASSSAGRGSSYNEQFF.

The rearrangement joins TRBV24-1 to TRBJ2-2, with D tentatively TRBD1 or TRBD2 (6 bases each). The germline V gene encodes CDR1 KGHDR and CDR2 SFDVKD. With 9 bases removed from V and 2 bases from J, the gap between germline ends came to 12 bases. This CDR3 region has 14 residues. In nucleotides, the CDR3 is TGTGCCACCGGGGGGCAGGCAAACACCGGGGAGCTGTTTTTT. Amino acids: CATGGQANTGELFF.

The chain uses TRBV21-1 and TRBJ1-6; TRBD1 was called by the table and not checked on the DNA. TRBV21-1 is described as a pseudogene. The CDR3 contains 18 residues. As DNA, the CDR3 is TGTGCCAGCAGGACTTACGACAGTTTTGGCTCCTATAATTCACCCCTCCACTTT. It yields the protein CASRTYDSFGSYNSPLHF.

The CDR3 nucleotides read TGTGCCAGCAGCTTGGGGGTTTTCTCCTACGAGCAGTACTTC. It specifies CASSLGVFSYEQYF. J is TRBJ2-7 and V is TRBV7-2, with D possibly called TRBD1 or TRBD2 (5 bases each). Germline V CDR1 and CDR2: SGHTA, FQGNSA. The CDR3 sequence is 14 residues long. The V and J ends lost 3 bases and 0 bases respectively, with 9 bases between them.

The chain links TRBV7-9 to TRBJ1-2, with no clear D. Germline values: CDR1 SEHNR, CDR2 FQNEAQ (reference sequence). V shed 1 base and J shed 7 bases, with 16 bases lying between them. This CDR3 is built from 15 residues. For the CDR3, the DNA is TGTGCCAGCAGCTTAGTGCAGGCGGCCATCGCTGGCTACACCTTC. Its translation: CASSLVQAAIAGYTF.

This clone was recorded once. The chain has TRBV2 and TRBJ1-5, with TRBD1 as a possible D gene (5 bases). This CDR3 has 15 residues. Per germline, CDR1 SNHLY and CDR2 FYNNEI. V lost 5 bases, J lost 0 bases, and 11 bases lay in between. CDR3 nucleotide sequence: TGTGCCAGCAGTTTCTCAGGGACTAGCAATCAGCCCCAGCATTTT. Its protein is CASSFSGTSNQPQHF.

The V call is TRBV5-6, the J call TRBJ1-2, with 7 positions matching TRBD1. CDR1 and CDR2 (germline): SGHDT, YYEEEE. The CDR3 consists of 19 residues. With V trimmed by 4 bases and J by 0 bases, 18 bases remained unmatched. CDR3 coding DNA: TGTGCCAGCAGCCCGGAGGTGCCCTTGGGACAGCCCACTAACTATGGCTACACCTTC. It encodes CASSPEVPLGQPTNYGYTF.

The chain recombines TRBV4-2 with TRBJ1-2; no definite D call. V lost 0 bases and J lost 6, with 20 bases in between. This CDR3 contains 17 residues. Germline CDR1 is LGHNA and CDR2 is YNFKEQ. The CDR3 DNA reads as TGTGCCAGCAGCCAAGATGAAGGACGTCAGCCAGATAATGGCTACACCTTC. It translates to CASSQDEGRQPDNGYTF.

This clone was seen a single time. The gene calls are TRBV11-1 and TRBJ2-5; maybe TRBD1 (6 bases). Germline lookup yields CDR1 SGHAT and CDR2 FQDESV (reference sequence). Trimming left V 5 bases short and J 1 base short, with 14 bases between. The CDR3 spans 15 residues. For the CDR3, the DNA is TGTGCCAGCAGCCCCGGGACATTTTTCCAAGAGACCCAGTACTTC. It is translated as CASSPGTFFQETQYF.

The V gene is TRBV5-1, the J gene TRBJ1-5; D not resolved. This CDR3 has 14 residues. Per germline, CDR1 SGHRS and CDR2 YFSETQ. V was cut by 4 bases and J by 7 bases, with 15 bases left in between. The CDR3 here is CASSPLGVGQPQHF. Here the CDR3 DNA reads TGCGCCAGCAGCCCCCTCGGGGTAGGCCAGCCCCAGCATTTT.

This chain joins TRBV19 and TRBJ2-6; TRBD1 matches at 10 bases. This CDR3 is built from 16 residues. Germline V gives CDR1 LNHDA, CDR2 SQIVND (reference sequence). J gave up 2 bases and V 7 bases, and 5 bases lay outside the gene matches. The CDR3 spells CASTTGGAPGANVLTF. Here the CDR3 DNA reads TGTGCCAGTACGACAGGGGGCGCTCCTGGGGCCAACGTCCTGACTTTC.

The chain is built from TRBV5-1 and TRBJ1-2; D is ambiguous. Germline assignment: CDR1 SGHRS and CDR2 YFSETQ. The CDR3 extends over 15 amino acids. V lost 0 bases and J 4 bases, leaving 13 bases between the germline ends. As DNA, the CDR3 is TGCGCCAGCAGCTTGGAAGGCTCCAGGATCTATGGCTACACCTTC. Translating it yields CASSLEGSRIYGYTF.

V and J are TRBV4-2 and TRBJ1-4; possible D gene TRBD1, 6 bases. In germline, CDR1 is LGHNA, CDR2 YNFKEQ. V was shortened by 5 bases and J by 8 bases, with 15 bases between the two germline ends. This CDR3 region has 14 residues. Here the CDR3 DNA reads TGTGCCAGCAGCAAGGGGCAGGGGTGGGAAAAACTGTTTTTT. Encoded protein: CASSKGQGWEKLFF.

V gene TRBV3-1 (or the pseudogene TRBV3-2) combines with J gene TRBJ1-2; 9 bases align to TRBD1. With V trimmed by 4 bases and J by 13 bases, 16 bases remained unmatched. The length of the CDR3 is 15 residues. Germline V lookup: CDR1 LGHDT, CDR2 YNNKEL (reference sequence). The CDR3 nucleotides are TGTGCCAGCAGCCCCCGAAGTGGACAGGGGCAAATTTGCACCTTC. This encodes CASSPRSGQGQICTF.

The rearrangement joins TRBV28 to TRBJ1-3, with TRBD1 matching over 12 bases. This CDR3 comprises 18 residues. Germline CDR1 and CDR2: MDHEN and SYDVKM. V was pared by 7 bases and J by 2 bases, with 12 bases of the junction left unmatched. The CDR3, as DNA: TGTGCCAGCACCTCGGGGGGACAGGGGGCACGAACTGGAAACACCATATATTTT. Translation: CASTSGGQGARTGNTIYF.

The rearrangement links TRBV6-5 to TRBJ2-2; D tentatively fits TRBD1 or TRBD2 (5 bases each). From germline, CDR1 is MNHEY and CDR2 SVGAGI. V lost 0 bases and J lost 5, with 13 bases in between. The CDR3 contains 16 residues. CDR3 sequence reads: CASSYSYGDDTGELFF. CDR3 bases: TGTGCCAGCAGTTACTCTTACGGGGACGATACCGGGGAGCTGTTTTTT.

The chain couples TRBV6-5 to TRBJ1-4; D perhaps matches TRBD1 (6 bases). Trimming took 4 bases from V and 5 from J, leaving 14 bases between them. From germline, CDR1 is MNHEY and CDR2 SVGAGI. The CDR3 runs 15 residues. CDR3 nucleotides: TGTGCCAGCAGTTGGGTCGGGGGCTCCAATGAAAAACTGTTTTTT. Protein sequence: CASSWVGGSNEKLFF.

V is TRBV2 and J is TRBJ1-1; D is possibly TRBD1 (5 bases). The CDR3 spans 13 residues. Between the trimmed V and J ends, which lost 7 bases and 2 bases, there was a span of 11 bases. The germline V gene has CDR1 SNHLY and CDR2 FYNNEI. The CDR3 DNA is TGTGCCAGCAATTGGGGACTCAACACTGAAGCTTTCTTT. Its protein is CASNWGLNTEAFF.